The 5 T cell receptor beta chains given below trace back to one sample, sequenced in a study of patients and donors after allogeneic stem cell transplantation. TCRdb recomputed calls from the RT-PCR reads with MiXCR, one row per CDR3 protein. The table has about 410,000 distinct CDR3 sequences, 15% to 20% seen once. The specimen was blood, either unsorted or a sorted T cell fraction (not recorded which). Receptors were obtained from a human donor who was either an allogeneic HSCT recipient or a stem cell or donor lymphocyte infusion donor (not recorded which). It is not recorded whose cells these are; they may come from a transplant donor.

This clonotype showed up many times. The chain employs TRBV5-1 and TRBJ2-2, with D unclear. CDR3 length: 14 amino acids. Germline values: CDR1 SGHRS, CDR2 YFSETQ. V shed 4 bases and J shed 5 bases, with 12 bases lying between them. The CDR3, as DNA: TGCGCCAGCAGCCCGATTTTTGGGACCGGGGAGCTGTTTTTT. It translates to CASSPIFGTGELFF.

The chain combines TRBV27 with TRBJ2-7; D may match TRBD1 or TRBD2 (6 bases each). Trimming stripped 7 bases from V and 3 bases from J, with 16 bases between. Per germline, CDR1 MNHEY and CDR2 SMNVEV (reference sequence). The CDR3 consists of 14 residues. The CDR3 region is CASILGGMGYEQYF. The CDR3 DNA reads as TGTGCCAGCATCTTAGGGGGGATGGGCTACGAGCAGTACTTC.

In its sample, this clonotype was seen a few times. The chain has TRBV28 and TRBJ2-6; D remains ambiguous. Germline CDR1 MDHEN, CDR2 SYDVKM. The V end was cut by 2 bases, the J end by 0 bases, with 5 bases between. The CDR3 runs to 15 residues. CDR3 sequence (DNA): TGTGCCAGCAGTTTACGTGGCTCTGGGGCCAACGTCCTGACTTTC. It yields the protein CASSLRGSGANVLTF. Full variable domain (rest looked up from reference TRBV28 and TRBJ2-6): DVKVTQSSRYLVKRTGEKVFLECVQDMDHENMFWYRQDPGLGLRLIYFSYDVKMKEKGDIPEGYSVSREKKERFSLILESASTNQTSMYLCASSLRGSGANVLTFGAGSRLTVL.

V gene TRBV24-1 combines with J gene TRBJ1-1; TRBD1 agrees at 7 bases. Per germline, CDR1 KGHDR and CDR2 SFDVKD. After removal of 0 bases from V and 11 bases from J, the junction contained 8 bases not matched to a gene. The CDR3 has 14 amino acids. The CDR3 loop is CATSDLRGRIGAFF. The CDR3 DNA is TGTGCCACCAGTGATTTGAGGGGGCGCATCGGGGCTTTCTTT.

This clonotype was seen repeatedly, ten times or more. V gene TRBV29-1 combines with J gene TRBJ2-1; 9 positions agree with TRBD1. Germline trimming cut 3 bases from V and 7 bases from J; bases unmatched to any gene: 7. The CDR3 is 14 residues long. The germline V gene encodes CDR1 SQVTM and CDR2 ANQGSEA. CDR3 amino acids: CSVDGRQGGNEQFF. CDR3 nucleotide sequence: TGCAGCGTTGATGGGAGACAGGGGGGGAATGAGCAGTTCTTC.